This is a list of T cell receptor beta chains from one sample in a study of cytomegalovirus exposure and HLA in healthy donors. Method: immunoSEQ multiplex PCR; TCRdb's copy keeps in-frame clones and lacks some. The sample includes roughly 120,000 clones, roughly 86% of them seen just once. The sequenced material came from PBMCs. These receptors were obtained from a woman aged 18 to 35 in good health and CMV-seronegative. Each CDR3 is given with its conserved first and last residue. D genes are given only for firm matches. Size values are once, few and many counts, or a class for expanded clones, and some rows have none.

.	TRBJ2-7	TRBV7-5	.	CVRSIPDRKQYF	TGTGTCAGAAGCATCCCCGACAGAAAGCAGTACTTC
.	TRBJ2-3	TRBV29-1	TRBD1	CSVEGQGADTQYF	TGCAGCGTTGAAGGACAGGGAGCAGATACGCAGTATTTT
.	TRBJ2-7	TRBV30	.	CAWTGGGGSTSYEQYF	TGTGCCTGGACAGGGGGCGGGGGTAGCACCTCCTACGAGCAGTACTTC
.	TRBJ2-2	TRBV5-4	.	CASSLGQMNTGELFF	TGTGCCAGCAGCTTGGGACAGATGAACACCGGGGAGCTGTTTTTT
once	TRBJ1-6	TRBV27	TRBD1	CASSTTGGRSPLHF	TGTGCCAGCAGTACCACAGGGGGCCGTTCACCCCTCCACTTT
once	TRBJ2-3	TRBV5-1	TRBD1	CASSKGTGNLSQYF	TGCGCCAGCAGTAAGGGGACAGGGAATCTGTCGCAGTATTTT
few	TRBJ1-1	TRBV7-9	.	CASSSVDGNTEAFF	TGTGCCAGCAGCAGCGTCGACGGCAACACTGAAGCTTTCTTT
.	TRBJ2-1	TRBV11-2	TRBD2	CASSLDVGGTSAADEQFF	TGTGCCAGCAGCTTAGATGTCGGGGGGACTAGCGCCGCGGATGAGCAGTTCTTC
.	TRBJ1-5	TRBV2	TRBD1	CASSERDRGFGGNQPQHF	TGTGCCAGCAGTGAACGGGACAGGGGTTTCGGTGGCAATCAGCCCCAGCATTTT
.	TRBJ2-7	TRBV5-4	TRBD1	CASSQKDRVHEQYF	TGTGCCAGCAGCCAGAAAGACAGGGTCCACGAGCAGTACTTC
.	TRBJ2-7	TRBV5-1	TRBD2	CASRKPGTSGGAYEQYF	TGCGCCAGCAGGAAACCCGGGACTAGCGGGGGCGCCTACGAGCAGTACTTC
.	TRBJ1-5	TRBV2	.	CASSEGAGFNQPQHF	TGTGCCAGCAGTGAAGGGGCAGGGTTTAATCAGCCCCAGCATTTT
.	TRBJ2-1	TRBV28	.	CASSLLAPYNEQFF	TGTGCCAGCAGCCTCCTAGCGCCGTACAATGAGCAGTTCTTC
.	TRBJ2-6	TRBV4-1	TRBD1	CASSHPDRGRTNVLTF	TGCGCCAGCAGCCATCCGGACAGGGGGCGGACCAACGTCCTGACTTTC
once	TRBJ1-4	TRBV5-5	.	CASRDYRAANEKLFF	TGTGCCAGCAGGGATTACAGGGCCGCCAATGAAAAACTGTTTTTT
.	TRBJ2-7	TRBV18	.	CASSPDRLYEQYF	TGTGCCAGCTCACCAGACAGGCTATACGAGCAGTACTTC
.	TRBJ2-3	TRBV15	TRBD2	CATSPTSPGDTQYF	TGTGCCACCAGCCCGACTAGCCCAGGAGATACGCAGTATTTT
few	TRBJ1-3	TRBV2	.	CASGRTSGNTIYF	TGTGCCAGCGGTAGAACCTCTGGAAACACCATATATTTT
once	TRBJ2-1	TRBV7-3	TRBD2	CASSPGAGGIEQFF	TGTGCCAGCAGCCCAGGAGCGGGAGGGATTGAGCAGTTCTTC
once	TRBJ1-1	TRBV5-4	.	CASSLGENTEAFF	TGTGCCAGCAGCTTAGGAGAGAACACTGAAGCTTTCTTT
.	TRBJ2-7	TRBV7-9	.	CASSFFGLGKSSYEQYF	TGTGCCAGCAGCTTTTTTGGGCTGGGCAAAAGCTCCTACGAGCAGTACTTC
.	TRBJ2-7	TRBV10-3	TRBD1	CAISEPAGGYEQYF	TGTGCCATCAGTGAGCCAGCAGGGGGCTACGAGCAGTACTTC
.	TRBJ2-5	TRBV5-4	TRBD2	CASSLDGSGVQETQYF	TGTGCCAGCAGCTTGGATGGCAGCGGGGTTCAAGAGACCCAGTACTTC
.	TRBJ2-1	TRBV27	.	CASSPHSTYNEQFF	TGTGCCAGCAGTCCTCACTCCACCTACAATGAGCAGTTCTTC
.	TRBJ1-1	TRBV2	.	CASSVGGRNTEAFF	TGTGCCAGCAGTGTCGGAGGAAGGAACACTGAAGCTTTCTTT
few	TRBJ1-1	TRBV7-3	.	CASNRDTEAFF	TGTGCCAGCAACCGGGACACTGAAGCTTTCTTT
.	TRBJ1-1	TRBV30	TRBD1	CAWIGQGGPEAFF	TGTGCCTGGATCGGACAGGGAGGACCTGAAGCTTTCTTT
.	TRBJ2-2	TRBV7-9	.	CASSLGGITGELFF	TGTGCCAGCAGCTTAGGAGGCATCACCGGGGAGCTGTTTTTT
once	TRBJ1-1	TRBV19	.	CASIPRGRGNTEAFF	TGTGCCAGTATCCCCAGGGGCAGGGGAAACACTGAAGCTTTCTTT
.	TRBJ2-1	TRBV6-5	TRBD1	CASSYTRGINEQFF	TGTGCCAGCAGTTACACCAGGGGGATTAATGAGCAGTTCTTC
.	TRBJ2-1	TRBV9	TRBD2	CASRVTSGGPTHNEQFF	TGTGCCAGCAGGGTGACTAGCGGGGGACCTACTCACAATGAGCAGTTCTTC
.	TRBJ2-1	TRBV29-1	TRBD2	CSVALAGTNEQFF	TGCAGCGTTGCACTAGCGGGAACGAATGAGCAGTTCTTC
few	TRBJ1-1	TRBV19	TRBD1	CASRQPQGARNTEAFF	TGTGCCAGTAGACAACCACAGGGGGCAAGGAACACTGAAGCTTTCTTT
.	TRBJ2-3	TRBV11-2	TRBD2	CASSSRLAGRDTQYF	TGTGCCAGCAGCTCGAGACTAGCGGGAAGAGATACGCAGTATTTT
.	TRBJ1-1	TRBV4-3	.	CASSQEYRGEAFF	TGCGCCAGCAGCCAAGAGTACCGGGGGGAAGCTTTCTTT
.	TRBJ1-1	TRBV27	.	CASSFLGSEAFF	TGTGCCAGCAGTTTTCTCGGGTCGGAAGCTTTCTTT
.	TRBJ1-1	TRBV5-1	.	CASSFTAVMNTEAFF	TGCGCCAGCAGCTTTACAGCTGTTATGAACACTGAAGCTTTCTTT
.	TRBJ1-3	TRBV14	.	CASSQQGYTIYF	TGTGCCAGCAGCCAACAGGGTTACACCATATATTTT
.	TRBJ1-3	TRBV6-5	.	CASSSLSTGMRNTIYF	TGTGCCAGCAGTTCGCTTTCCACAGGGATGCGAAACACCATATATTTT
once	TRBJ2-7	TRBV6-1	.	CASSAGNEQYF	TGTGCCAGCAGTGCCGGGAACGAGCAGTACTTC
few	TRBJ2-3	TRBV6-5	.	CASSVRRSTDTQYF	TGTGCCAGCAGTGTGAGGAGGAGCACAGATACGCAGTATTTT
.	TRBJ1-1	TRBV4-3	.	CASSPEPGGYTEAFF	TGCGCCAGCAGCCCCGAACCGGGGGGCTACACTGAAGCTTTCTTT
few	TRBJ2-7	TRBV30	.	CAWSVSGAGEQYF	TGTGCCTGGAGTGTAAGTGGGGCGGGGGAGCAGTACTTC
.	TRBJ2-2	TRBV5-1	.	CASSLDGFANTGELFF	TGCGCCAGCAGCTTGGATGGCTTCGCGAACACCGGGGAGCTGTTTTTT
.	TRBJ1-3	TRBV28	.	CASVGPGGSLYF	TGTGCCAGCGTCGGCCCGGGAGGGTCCCTATATTTT
.	TRBJ2-1	TRBV30	.	CAWVPPGVNEQFF	TGTGCCTGGGTCCCCCCGGGGGTCAATGAGCAGTTCTTC
.	TRBJ2-3	TRBV4-2	.	CASSQEGARGTDTQYF	TGTGCCAGCAGCCAAGAGGGGGCCAGGGGCACAGATACGCAGTATTTT
.	TRBJ1-1	TRBV29-1	.	CSAVGQSEAFF	TGCAGCGCCGTGGGGCAGAGTGAAGCTTTCTTT
.	TRBJ1-1	TRBV7-2	.	CASSPRGGRTEAFF	TGTGCCAGCAGCCCCCGGGGGGGTCGAACTGAAGCTTTCTTT
.	TRBJ2-2	TRBV6-6	.	CASSLRNTGELFF	TGTGCCAGCAGTCTTAGAAACACCGGGGAGCTGTTTTTT
.	TRBJ2-7	TRBV27	TRBD1	CASSLSQPQGIVNEQYF	TGTGCCAGCAGTTTAAGCCAACCACAGGGGATTGTAAACGAGCAGTACTTC